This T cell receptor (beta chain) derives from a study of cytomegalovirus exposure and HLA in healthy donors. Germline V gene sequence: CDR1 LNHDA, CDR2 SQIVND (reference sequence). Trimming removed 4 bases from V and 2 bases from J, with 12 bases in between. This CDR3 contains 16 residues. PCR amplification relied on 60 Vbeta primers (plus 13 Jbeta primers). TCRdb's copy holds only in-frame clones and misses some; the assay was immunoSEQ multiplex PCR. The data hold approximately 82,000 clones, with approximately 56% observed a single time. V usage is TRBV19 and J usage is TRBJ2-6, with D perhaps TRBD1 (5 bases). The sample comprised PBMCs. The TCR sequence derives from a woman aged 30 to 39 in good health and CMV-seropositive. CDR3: CASSRIQGTGANVLTF. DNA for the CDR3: TGTGCCAGTAGTAGAATTCAGGGTACTGGGGCCAACGTCCTGACTTTC.